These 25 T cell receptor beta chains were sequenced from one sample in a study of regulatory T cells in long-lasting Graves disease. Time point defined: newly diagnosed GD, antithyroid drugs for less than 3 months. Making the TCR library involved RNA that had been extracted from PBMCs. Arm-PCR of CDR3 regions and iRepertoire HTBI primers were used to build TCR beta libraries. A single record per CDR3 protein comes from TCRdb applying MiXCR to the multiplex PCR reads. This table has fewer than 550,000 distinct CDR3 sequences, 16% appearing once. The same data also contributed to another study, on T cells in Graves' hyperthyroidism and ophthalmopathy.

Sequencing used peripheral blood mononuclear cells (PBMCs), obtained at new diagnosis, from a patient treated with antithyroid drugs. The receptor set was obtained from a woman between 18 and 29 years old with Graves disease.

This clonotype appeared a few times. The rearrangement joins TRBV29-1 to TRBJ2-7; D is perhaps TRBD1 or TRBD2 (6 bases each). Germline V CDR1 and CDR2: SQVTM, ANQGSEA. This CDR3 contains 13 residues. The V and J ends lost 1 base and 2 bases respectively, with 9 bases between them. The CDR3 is CSVEGGATYEQYF. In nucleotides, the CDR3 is TGCAGCGTTGAAGGGGGGGCGACCTACGAGCAGTACTTC.

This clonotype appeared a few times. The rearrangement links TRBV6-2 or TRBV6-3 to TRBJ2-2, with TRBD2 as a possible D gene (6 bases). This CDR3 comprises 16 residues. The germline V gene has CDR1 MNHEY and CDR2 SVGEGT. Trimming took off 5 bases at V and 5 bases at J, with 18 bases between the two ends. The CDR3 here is CASSHYQASATGELFF. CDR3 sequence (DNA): TGTGCCAGCAGTCATTACCAAGCTAGCGCAACCGGGGAGCTGTTTTTT.

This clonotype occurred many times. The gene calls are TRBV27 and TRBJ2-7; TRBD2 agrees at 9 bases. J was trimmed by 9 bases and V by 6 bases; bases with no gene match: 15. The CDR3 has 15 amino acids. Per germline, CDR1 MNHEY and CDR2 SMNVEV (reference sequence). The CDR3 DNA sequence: TGTGCCAGCAGGGAACTAGCGGGCCGAGACCAAGGGCAGTACTTC. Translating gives CASRELAGRDQGQYF.

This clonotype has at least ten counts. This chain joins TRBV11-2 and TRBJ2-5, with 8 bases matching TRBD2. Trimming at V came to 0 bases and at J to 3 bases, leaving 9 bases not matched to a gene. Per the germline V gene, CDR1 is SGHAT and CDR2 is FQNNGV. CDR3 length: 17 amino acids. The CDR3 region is CASSLEGRGRSKETQYF. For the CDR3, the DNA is TGTGCCAGCAGCTTAGAAGGGCGCGGGAGGTCCAAAGAGACCCAGTACTTC.

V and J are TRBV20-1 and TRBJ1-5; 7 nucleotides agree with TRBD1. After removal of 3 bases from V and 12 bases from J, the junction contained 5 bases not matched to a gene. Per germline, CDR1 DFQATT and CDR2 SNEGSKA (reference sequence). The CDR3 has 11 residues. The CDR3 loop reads CSARRQGVQHF. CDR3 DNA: TGCAGTGCTAGGAGACAGGGAGTCCAGCATTTT.

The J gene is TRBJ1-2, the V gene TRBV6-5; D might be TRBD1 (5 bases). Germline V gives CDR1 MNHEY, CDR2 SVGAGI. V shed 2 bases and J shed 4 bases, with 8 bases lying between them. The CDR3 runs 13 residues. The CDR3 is CASSYGGTYGYTF. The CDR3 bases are TGTGCCAGCAGTTACGGGGGAACCTATGGCTACACCTTC.

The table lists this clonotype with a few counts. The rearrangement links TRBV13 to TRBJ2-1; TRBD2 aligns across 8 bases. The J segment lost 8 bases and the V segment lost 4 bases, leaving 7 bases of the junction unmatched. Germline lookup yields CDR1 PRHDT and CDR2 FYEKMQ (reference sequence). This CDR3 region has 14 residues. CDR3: CASSYNGRAHEQFF. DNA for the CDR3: TGTGCCAGCAGCTATAACGGGAGGGCCCATGAGCAGTTCTTC.

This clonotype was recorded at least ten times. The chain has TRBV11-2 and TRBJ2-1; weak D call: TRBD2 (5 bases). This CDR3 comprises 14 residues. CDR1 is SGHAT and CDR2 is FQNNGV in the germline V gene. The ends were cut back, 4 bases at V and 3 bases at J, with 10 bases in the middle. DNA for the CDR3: TGTGCCAGCAGCTCGCTCCGGGACTACAATGAGCAGTTCTTC. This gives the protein CASSSLRDYNEQFF.

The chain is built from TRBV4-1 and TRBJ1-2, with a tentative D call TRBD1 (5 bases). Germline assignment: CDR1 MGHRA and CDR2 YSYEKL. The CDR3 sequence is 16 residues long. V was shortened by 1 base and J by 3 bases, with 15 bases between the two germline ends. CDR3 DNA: TGCGCCAGCAGCCAAGGGGGGACGGGTGTCTACTATGGCTACACCTTC. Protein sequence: CASSQGGTGVYYGYTF.

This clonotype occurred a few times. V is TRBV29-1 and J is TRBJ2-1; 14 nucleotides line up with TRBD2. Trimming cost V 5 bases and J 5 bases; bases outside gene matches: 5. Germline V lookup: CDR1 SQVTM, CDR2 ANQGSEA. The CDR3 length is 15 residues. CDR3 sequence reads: CSVQRLAGGHNEQFF. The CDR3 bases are TGCAGCGTTCAAAGACTAGCGGGAGGGCACAATGAGCAGTTCTTC.

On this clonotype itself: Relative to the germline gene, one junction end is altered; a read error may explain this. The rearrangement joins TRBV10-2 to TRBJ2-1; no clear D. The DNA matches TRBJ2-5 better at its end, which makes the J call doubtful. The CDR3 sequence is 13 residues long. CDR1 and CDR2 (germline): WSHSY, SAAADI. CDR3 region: CASSPAGEETQYF. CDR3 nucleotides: TGCGCCAGCAGTCCGGCTGGGGAAGAAACCCAGTACTTC.

The CDR3 DNA follows: TGTGCCAGCAGCCCTCAGCTGGGAGCGGCAGATACGCAGTATTTT. It codes for CASSPQLGAADTQYF. The chain uses TRBV14 and TRBJ2-3; D is possibly TRBD2 (5 bases). Deletions cut 4 bases from V and 4 bases from J, with 15 bases between. Germline-derived CDR1 and CDR2 are SGHDN and FVKESK. The CDR3 has 15 amino acids.

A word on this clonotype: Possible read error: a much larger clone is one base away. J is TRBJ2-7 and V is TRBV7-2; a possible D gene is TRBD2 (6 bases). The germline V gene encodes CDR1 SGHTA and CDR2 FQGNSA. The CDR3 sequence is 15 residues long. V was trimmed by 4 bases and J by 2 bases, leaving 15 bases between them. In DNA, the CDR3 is TGTGCCAGCAGCTCGCGAGGTGGAGGGGCCTACGAGCAGTACTTC. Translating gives CASSSRGGGAYEQYF.

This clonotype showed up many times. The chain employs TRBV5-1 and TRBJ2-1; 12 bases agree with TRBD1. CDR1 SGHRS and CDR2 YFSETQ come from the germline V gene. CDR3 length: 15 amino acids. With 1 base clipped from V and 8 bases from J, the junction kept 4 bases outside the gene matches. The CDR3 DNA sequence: TGCGCCAGCAGCTTGTCGGGACAGGGGGCCCATGAGCAGTTCTTC. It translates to CASSLSGQGAHEQFF.

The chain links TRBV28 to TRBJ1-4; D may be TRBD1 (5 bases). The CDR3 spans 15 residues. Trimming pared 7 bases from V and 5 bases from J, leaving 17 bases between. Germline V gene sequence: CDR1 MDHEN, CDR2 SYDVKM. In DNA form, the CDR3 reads TGTGCCAGCAAATTCGGGGGTGGGCTGAATGAAAAACTGTTTTTT. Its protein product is CASKFGGGLNEKLFF.

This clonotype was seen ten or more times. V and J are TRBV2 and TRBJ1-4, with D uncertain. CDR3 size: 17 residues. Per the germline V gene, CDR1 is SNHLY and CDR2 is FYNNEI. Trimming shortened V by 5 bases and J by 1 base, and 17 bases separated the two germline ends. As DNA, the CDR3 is TGTGCCAGCAGTCAGAGAGGGAACCTAGAAACTAATGAAAAACTGTTTTTT. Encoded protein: CASSQRGNLETNEKLFF.

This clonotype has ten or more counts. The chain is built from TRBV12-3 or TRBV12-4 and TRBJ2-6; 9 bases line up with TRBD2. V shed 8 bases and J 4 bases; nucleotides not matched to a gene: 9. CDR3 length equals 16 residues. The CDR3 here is CASYDLAGRGANVLTF. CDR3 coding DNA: TGTGCCAGCTACGACCTAGCGGGAAGAGGGGCCAACGTCCTGACTTTC.

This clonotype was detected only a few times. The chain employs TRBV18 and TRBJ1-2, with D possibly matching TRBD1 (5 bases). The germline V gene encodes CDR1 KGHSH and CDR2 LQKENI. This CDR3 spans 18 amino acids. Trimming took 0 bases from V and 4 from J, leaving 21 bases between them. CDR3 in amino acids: CASSPPGQDPSGGYGYTF. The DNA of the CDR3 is TGTGCCAGCTCACCACCGGGGCAAGACCCGTCTGGGGGCTATGGCTACACCTTC. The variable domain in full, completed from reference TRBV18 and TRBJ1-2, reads NAGVMQNPRHLVRRRGQEARLRCSPMKGHSHVYWYRQLPEEGLKFMVYLQKENIIDESGMPKERFSAEFPKEGPSILRIQQVVRGDSAAYFCASSPPGQDPSGGYGYTFGSGTRLTVV.

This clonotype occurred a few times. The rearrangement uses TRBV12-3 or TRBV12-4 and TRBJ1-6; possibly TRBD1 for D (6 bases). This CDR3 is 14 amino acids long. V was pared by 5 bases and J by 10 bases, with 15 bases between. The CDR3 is CASSAGQPHSPLHF. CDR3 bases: TGTGCCAGCAGTGCCGGACAGCCGCACTCACCCCTCCACTTT.

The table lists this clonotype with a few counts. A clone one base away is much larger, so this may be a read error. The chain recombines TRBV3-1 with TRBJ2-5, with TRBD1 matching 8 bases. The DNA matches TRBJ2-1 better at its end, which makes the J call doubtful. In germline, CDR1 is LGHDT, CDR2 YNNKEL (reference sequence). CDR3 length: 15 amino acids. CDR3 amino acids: CASSQGQGLVDEQFF. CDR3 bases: TGTGCCAGCAGCCAAGGACAGGGGTTAGTAGATGAGCAGTTCTTC.

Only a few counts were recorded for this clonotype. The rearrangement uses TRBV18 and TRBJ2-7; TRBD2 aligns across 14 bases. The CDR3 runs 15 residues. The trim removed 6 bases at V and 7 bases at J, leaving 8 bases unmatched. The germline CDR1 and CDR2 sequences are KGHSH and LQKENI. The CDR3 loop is CASSPGLAGGGEQYF. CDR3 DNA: TGTGCCAGCTCGCCCGGACTAGCGGGAGGAGGTGAGCAGTACTTC.

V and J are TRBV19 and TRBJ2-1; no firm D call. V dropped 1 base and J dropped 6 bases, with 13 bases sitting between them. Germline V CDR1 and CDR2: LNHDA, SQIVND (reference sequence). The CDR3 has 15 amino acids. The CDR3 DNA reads TGTGCCAGTAGTATAGGCGCGTCATCAGCCAATGAGCAGTTCTTC. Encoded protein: CASSIGASSANEQFF.

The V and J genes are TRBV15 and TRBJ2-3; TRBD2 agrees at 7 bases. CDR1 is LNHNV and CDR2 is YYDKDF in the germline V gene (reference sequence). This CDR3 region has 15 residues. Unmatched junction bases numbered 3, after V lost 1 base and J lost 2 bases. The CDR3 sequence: CATSRVSGLTDTQYF. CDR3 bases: TGTGCCACCAGCAGAGTTAGCGGGCTCACAGATACGCAGTATTTT.

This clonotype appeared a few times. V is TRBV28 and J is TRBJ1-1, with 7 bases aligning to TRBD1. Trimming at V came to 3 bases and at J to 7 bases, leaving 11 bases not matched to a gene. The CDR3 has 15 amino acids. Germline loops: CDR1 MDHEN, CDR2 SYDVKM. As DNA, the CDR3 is TGTGCCAGCAGTTTCCTGACCCCCCGGGACAGTGAAGCTTTCTTT. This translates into CASSFLTPRDSEAFF.

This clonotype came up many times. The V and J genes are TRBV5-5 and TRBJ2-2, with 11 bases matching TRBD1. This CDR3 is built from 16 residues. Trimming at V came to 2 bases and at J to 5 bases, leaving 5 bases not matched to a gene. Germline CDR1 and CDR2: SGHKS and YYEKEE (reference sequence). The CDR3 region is CASSFRTGGLTGELFF. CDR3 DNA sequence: TGTGCCAGCAGCTTCCGGACAGGGGGCTTGACCGGGGAGCTGTTTTTT. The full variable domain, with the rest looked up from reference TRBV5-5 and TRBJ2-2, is DAGVTQSPTHLIKTRGQQVTLRCSPISGHKSVSWYQQVLGQGPQFIFQYYEKEERGRGNFPDRFSARQFPNYSSELNVNALLLGDSALYLCASSFRTGGLTGELFFGEGSRLTVL.